This section outlines one TCR beta chain sequence together with its context. What this receptor recognizes is not known. Per-base quality was not reported, and no clone a single base away is much larger than it. On a MiSeq, deep resolution sequencing aimed for a depth between 1 in 1 million and 1 in 200,000 T cells, with each clonotype covered roughly 10x on average. The immunoSEQ hsTCRB Kit was used to generate the TCR beta libraries. The original pipeline was this. ImmunoSEQ Data Assistant and ImmunoSEQ Analyzer were used for data analysis, and V, D and J genes were assigned according to IMGT definitions. Clonality, which ranges from 0 to 1, was calculated by subtracting the normalized Shannon entropy of productive rearrangement frequencies from one. Public clonotype analysis was restricted to overrepresented clonotypes comprising at least 0.05% of each patient's repertoire. About a dozen age-matched healthy donor repertoires from immuneACCESS served as clonality controls. Held by TCRdb, this immuneACCESS table contains in-frame sequences only and omits some clones. Under half of the omission traces to an unresolved V gene where checked; the cause of the rest is unknown. That table is the source of V, J and clone size, and D and trimming were worked out from the DNA. Here the sample has approximately 120,000 clones; roughly 60% occur a single time. The ten largest clones add up to around 37% of the sample.

This specimen belongs to a study of cytotoxic CD8 clonotypes in ibrutinib-treated CLL (dated by TCRdb to the early 2020s). For the wider study: The cohort was composed of some twelve relapsed/refractory and approximately 14 treatment-naive patients; IGHV unmutated status was identified in some 17 patients. Cryopreserved peripheral blood mononuclear cells were collected at three points: before therapy, at response, and at either sustained remission or disease progression. Response samples were obtained after a median of around 11 months of treatment, with a range of roughly 6 to 36 months. On average, each sample yielded hundreds of thousands of productive templates and roughly 95,000 productive rearrangements. Patients were still on ibrutinib when every remission and progressive disease sample was collected. Responses were partial in about 25 patients and complete in 2; after median about 5.5 years follow-up, 14 stayed in remission and roughly twelve progressed. Longitudinal samples were available for 26 of the 86 trial participants. The paper as a whole reports these results and caveats: At ibrutinib response clonality went up, during sustained remission it held steady, and at progression it dropped back toward baseline. Sampling times were not matched between patients in sustained remission and patients whose disease was progressing, and lymph node repertoires were not examined. At baseline, clonality was higher than in age-matched healthy donors and showed a strong correlation with circulating CD8+ T-cell counts. Public clonotypes were rare and either contracted or stayed stable during treatment, and the rise in clonality at ibrutinib response reflected the expansion of private clonotypes.

The time point label of this sample denotes: approximately 25 months on ibrutinib. For TCR beta library preparation, approximately 2 micrograms of genomic DNA were extracted from the cryopreserved PBMCs. Longitudinal blood samples from CLL patients receiving ibrutinib monotherapy were subjected to high-throughput TCR beta sequencing. The patients took part in an open-label, single-center phase 2 trial of ibrutinib monotherapy. The sequencing here drew on PBMCs, taken after 24 months of ibrutinib treatment. This sequence was found in a human donor with chronic lymphocytic leukemia.

The CDR3 reads as follows: CASSEIAGGLYEQYF. The nucleotide sequence is given as TGTGCCAGCAGCGAAATAGCGGGGGGCCTCTACGAGCAGTACTTC. The sequence links TRBV7-2 to TRBJ2-7, with 10 bases aligning to TRBD2. Inclusive of the bounding cysteine and phenylalanine, the CDR3 is 15 residues long. CDR3 DNA is the only sequence kept; it has 45 bases, read in frame from the first base. Germline trimming: 5 bases from V, 3 bases from J; junction bases outside gene matches: 7. The CDR1 and CDR2 encoded by the germline V gene are SGHTA and FQGNSA.